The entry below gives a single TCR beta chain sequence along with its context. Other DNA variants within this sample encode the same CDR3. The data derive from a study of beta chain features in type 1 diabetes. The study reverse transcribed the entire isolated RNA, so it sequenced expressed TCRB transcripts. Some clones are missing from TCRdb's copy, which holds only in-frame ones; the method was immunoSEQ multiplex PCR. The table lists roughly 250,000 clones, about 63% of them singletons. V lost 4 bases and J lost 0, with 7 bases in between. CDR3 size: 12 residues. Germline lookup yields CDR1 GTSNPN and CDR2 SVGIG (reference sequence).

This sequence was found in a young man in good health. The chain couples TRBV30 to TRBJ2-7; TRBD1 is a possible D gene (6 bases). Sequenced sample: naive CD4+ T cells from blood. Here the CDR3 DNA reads TGTGCCTGGAACAGGGCCTCCTACGAGCAGTACTTC. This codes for CAWNRASYEQYF.